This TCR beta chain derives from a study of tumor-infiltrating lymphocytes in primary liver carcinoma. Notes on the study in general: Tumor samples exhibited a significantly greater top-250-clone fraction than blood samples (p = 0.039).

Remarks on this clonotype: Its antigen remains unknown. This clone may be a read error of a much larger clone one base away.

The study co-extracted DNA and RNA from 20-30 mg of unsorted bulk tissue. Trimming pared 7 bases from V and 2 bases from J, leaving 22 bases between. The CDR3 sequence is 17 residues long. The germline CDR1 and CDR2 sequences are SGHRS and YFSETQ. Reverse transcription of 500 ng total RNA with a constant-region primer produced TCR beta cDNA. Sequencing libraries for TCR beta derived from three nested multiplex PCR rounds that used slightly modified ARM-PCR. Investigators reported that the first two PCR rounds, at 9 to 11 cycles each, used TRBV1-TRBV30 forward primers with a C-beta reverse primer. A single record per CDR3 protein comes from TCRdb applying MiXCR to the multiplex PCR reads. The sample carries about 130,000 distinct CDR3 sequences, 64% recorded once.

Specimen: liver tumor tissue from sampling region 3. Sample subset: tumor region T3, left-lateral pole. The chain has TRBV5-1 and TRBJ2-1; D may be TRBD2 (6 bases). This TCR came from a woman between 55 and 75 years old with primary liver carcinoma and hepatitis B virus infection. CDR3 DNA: TGCGCCAGCGTTTCCGGGAGTCCCGCCCAGGCCTACAATGAGCAGTTCTTC. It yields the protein CASVSGSPAQAYNEQFF.